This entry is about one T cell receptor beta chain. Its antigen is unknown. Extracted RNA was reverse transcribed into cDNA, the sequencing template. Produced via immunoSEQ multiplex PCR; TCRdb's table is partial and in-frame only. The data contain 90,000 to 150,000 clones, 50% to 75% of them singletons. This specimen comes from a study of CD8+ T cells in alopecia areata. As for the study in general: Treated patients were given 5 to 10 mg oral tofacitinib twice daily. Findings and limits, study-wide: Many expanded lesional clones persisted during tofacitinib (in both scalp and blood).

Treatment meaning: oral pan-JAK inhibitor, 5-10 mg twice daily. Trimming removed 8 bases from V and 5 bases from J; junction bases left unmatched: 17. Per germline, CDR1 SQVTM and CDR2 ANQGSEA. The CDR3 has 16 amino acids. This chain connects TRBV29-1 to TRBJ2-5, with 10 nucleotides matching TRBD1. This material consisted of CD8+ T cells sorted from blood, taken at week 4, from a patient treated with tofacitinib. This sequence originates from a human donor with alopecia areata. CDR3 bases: TGCAGCCCATTGTGCCGGGACAGGGGAATCCAGGAGACCCAGTACTTC. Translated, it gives CSPLCRDRGIQETQYF.